This T cell receptor beta chain was recorded in a study of T cell repertoires in cytomegalovirus infection. This clonotype appeared many times. TCRdb independently ran MiXCR on the reads; one entry per CDR3 protein. The sample holds 310,000 or so distinct CDR3 sequences, about a tenth seen once. Trimming pared 4 bases from V and 9 bases from J, leaving 16 bases between. The germline V gene encodes CDR1 ENHRY and CDR2 SYGVKD. The CDR3 sequence is 14 residues long. Sequencing was done on a sample of PBMCs. The chain employs TRBV10-3 and TRBJ2-1, with D possibly called TRBD1 or TRBD2 (6 bases each). This clonotype was sampled from a human donor in good health (CMV status not recorded). Some clones in this sample may be carry-over from other donors' samples. CDR3 DNA sequence: TGTGCCATCAGTGCTTCCAGGGGAGGCGGTGAGCAGTTCTTC. Protein product: CAISASRGGGEQFF.